This T cell receptor beta chain was found in a study of T cells in Graves' hyperthyroidism and ophthalmopathy. Overall study: Staff took peripheral blood when the initial diagnosis was made, before any treatment began.

Researchers barred patients who had uncontrolled infection, other autoimmune disease, pregnancy or lactation. Each diagnosis was grounded in clinical symptoms, serum thyroxine and TRAb, thyroid ultrasound, and orbital computed tomography. RNA transcripts gave rise to amplified TCR beta CDR3 regions. The TCR CDR3 was amplified in a first-round RT-PCR using the HTBI primer set. TCRdb re-analysed the multiplex PCR reads in MiXCR, keeping a single row per CDR3 protein. The profile shows about 560,000 distinct CDR3 sequences, approximately 15% of them singletons. Whole-study findings and limits: Peripheral blood also featured most of the thyroid clonotypes expanded above 0.001.

As concerns this clonotype: Its specificity is unknown.

The CDR3 covers 16 residues. Unmatched junction bases numbered 10, after V lost 5 bases and J lost 3 bases. This chain links TRBV12-3 or TRBV12-4 with TRBJ1-5; 7 bases fit TRBD1. The TCR sequence derives from a woman aged 18-29 years with Graves' hyperthyroidism. Sequenced: blood. The CDR3 sequence: CASSPETGKVNQPQHF. The DNA of the CDR3 is TGTGCCAGCAGTCCGGAGACAGGGAAGGTCAATCAGCCCCAGCATTTT.